This T cell receptor beta chain was obtained from a study of blood T cell repertoires in COVID-19. In the study overall: Samples representing acute and convalescent COVID-19 were sourced from the United States, Italy and Spain.

Authors' data handling: Counts of nucleated cells, estimated from reference gene primer amplification, were obtained. Data came from immunoSEQ multiplex PCR; TCRdb stores just in-frame clones and leaves some out. The DNA gave D and trimming, while V, J and clone size come from that table. The sample consists of around 81,000 clones, approximately 86% of them appearing once. Trimming left V 3 bases short and J 11 bases short, with 14 bases between. The CDR3 sequence is 13 residues long. Germline loops: CDR1 SNHLY, CDR2 FYNNEI. The sample was peripheral blood. This receptor was taken from a man in his sixties or seventies with acute or convalescent COVID-19. V usage is TRBV2 and J usage is TRBJ1-5; a weak D match, TRBD1 (6 bases). The CDR3 DNA reads as TGTGCCAGCAGTGAGGGACACCTCGGGTCCCAGCATTTT. It codes for CASSEGHLGSQHF. The full variable domain, in which reference TRBV2 and TRBJ1-5 provide the parts outside the CDR3, is EPEVTQTPSHQVTQMGQEVILRCVPISNHLYFYWYRQILGQKVEFLVSFYNNEISEKSEIFDDQFSVERPDGSNFTLKIRSTKLEDSAMYFCASSEGHLGSQHFGDGTRLSIL.